This TCR beta chain was retrieved from a study of cytomegalovirus exposure and HLA in healthy donors. Study summary: As released early, the data held 70 million to 100 million unique TCRs from HLA-typed donors.

This CDR3 comprises 14 residues. The V and J ends lost 5 bases and 3 bases, in that order; junction bases with no gene match: 5. Per the germline V gene, CDR1 is SGHRS and CDR2 is YFSETQ. In the PCR, 60 Vbeta and 13 Jbeta primers were used. TCRdb keeps only in-frame clones here, not all; method: immunoSEQ multiplex PCR. This repertoire shows some 90,000 clones, around 68% found once; its top ten account for over 2%. Comments on this clone: What it binds is unknown.

General observations from the study: The listing of 150 or so TCR beta chains classed them as cytomegalovirus-associated. The study had only CMV serostatus as immune exposure information. Versus the approximately 720-donor mean, an Asian-associated ancestry cluster reportedly showed fewer N-insertions in a later analysis.

The sample consisted of PBMCs. The J gene is TRBJ2-7, the V gene TRBV5-1, with 10 bases matching TRBD1. The origin of this receptor is a man aged 45-65 years in good health and CMV-seronegative. The CDR3 region is CASSPGTGDYEQYF. CDR3 DNA: TGCGCCAGCAGTCCCGGGACAGGGGACTACGAGCAGTACTTC.